This T cell receptor (beta chain) came from a study of blood T cells in healthy people across ages. Study-wide results and caveats: The study found more naive CD4+ cells and higher diversity in long-lived than aged donors. Age brought a roughly linear fall in TCR beta diversity measured per million T cells.

As to this clonotype: Antigen specificity is unknown.

Isolated PBMCs totaled at least 7 million in each sample. Total RNA was isolated from each sample in quantities of at least 6 micrograms. Trimming took off 3 bases at V and 13 bases at J, with 15 bases between the two ends. The CDR3 extends over 12 amino acids. Together with a sample-barcoded 5' primer, a J-beta primer mix was included in a second PCR lasting roughly 6 to 12 cycles. TCRdb independently ran MiXCR on the 5' RACE reads; one entry per CDR3 protein. The table includes 1.5 million to 2 million distinct CDR3 sequences, just under 50% detected once. The sample was blood. The genes are TRBV12-3 or TRBV12-4 and TRBJ2-5; perhaps TRBD1 as D (6 bases). This TCR was sampled from a woman aged 35 to 49 in good health. This CDR3 is CASSLIRGHAYF. The CDR3 DNA reads TGTGCCAGCAGTTTGATTCGGGGACACGCGTACTTC.